The present entry profiles one T cell receptor (beta chain) with its context. Original data processing: Nucleated cell number was recorded as an estimate derived from reference gene primer amplification. The table came from immunoSEQ multiplex PCR; TCRdb's copy has only in-frame clones and leaves some out. Clone size and V and J calls were adopted from that table, with D and trimming inferred from the DNA. The sample yields 120,000 or so clones, under 90% seen once. The record originates from a study of blood T cell repertoires in COVID-19. From germline, CDR1 is ENHRY and CDR2 SYGVKD. The CDR3 covers 15 residues. Trimming cost V 6 bases and J 0 bases, with 11 bases left between them.

Material: peripheral blood. V gene TRBV10-3 combines with J gene TRBJ2-2, with D perhaps matching TRBD1 (6 bases). The receptor was derived from a woman aged 70-85 years with acute or convalescent COVID-19. CDR3 residues: CAIREQGTNTGELFF. CDR3 nucleotide sequence: TGTGCCATCAGGGAACAGGGCACGAACACCGGGGAGCTGTTTTTT.